This section outlines one T cell receptor beta chain sequence together with its context. Its antigen is unidentified. It was RNA transcripts that yielded the amplified TCR beta CDR3 regions. HTBI primers were employed in a first-round RT-PCR of the TCR CDR3. TCRdb re-derived calls from the multiplex PCR reads in MiXCR, one entry per CDR3 protein. Of about 560,000 distinct CDR3 sequences listed, 16% are singletons. This specimen comes from a study of T cells in Graves' hyperthyroidism and ophthalmopathy. From more than 8 ml of fresh peripheral blood, PBMCs were isolated. Points from the study as a whole: Prediction of ophthalmopathy progression came a median 6.5 months pre-onset.

Source material: blood. The clonotype comes from a young woman with Graves' hyperthyroidism.

The CDR3 is CATSEGTGRGNEQFF. In DNA, the CDR3 is TGTGCCACCAGTGAGGGGACAGGGCGGGGGAATGAGCAGTTCTTC. The chain carries TRBV24-1 and TRBJ2-1; TRBD1 matches at 9 bases. V lost 4 bases and J lost 7; bases outside the gene matches: 7. The CDR3 is 15 residues long. CDR1 is KGHDR and CDR2 is SFDVKD in the germline V gene.